This entry is about one TCR beta chain. Its target is unknown. The time point was: newly diagnosed GD, antithyroid drugs for less than 3 months. RNA isolated from PBMCs was used to make the TCR library. The data are from a study of regulatory T cells in long-lasting Graves disease. Notes on the study in general: Sampling was limited to peripheral blood rather than thyroid tissue.

Germline V gene lookup returns CDR1 WSHSY and CDR2 SAAADI. This CDR3 is built from 14 residues. Trimming stripped 6 bases from V and 4 bases from J, with 12 bases between. Researchers made TCR beta libraries by using iRepertoire HTBI primers and running Arm-PCR on CDR3 regions. TCRdb independently ran MiXCR on the multiplex PCR reads; one entry per CDR3 protein. The table has 200,000 to 250,000 distinct CDR3 sequences, approximately 18% seen once; the top ten hold about an eighth. The same data also went into a second study, on T cells in Graves' hyperthyroidism and ophthalmopathy.

The sample here was peripheral blood mononuclear cells (PBMCs), taken at new diagnosis, from a patient treated with antithyroid drugs. The sequence derives from a woman aged 25-40 years with Graves disease. The chain has TRBV10-2 and TRBJ1-4; D is undetermined. CDR3 residues: CASRLGLFNEKLFF. The DNA of the CDR3 is TGCGCCAGCAGATTAGGGCTATTTAATGAAAAACTGTTTTTT.